This T cell receptor (beta chain) comes out of a study of T-cell reconstitution after alpha-beta-depleted transplantation in children. During its preparation, the TCRbeta library received unique molecular identifiers. TCRdb redid the calling of the PCR reads with MiXCR, one entry per CDR3 protein. The sample has about 58,000 distinct CDR3 sequences, around 40% seen once. CDR3 length: 18 residues. Per germline, CDR1 SGHTA and CDR2 FQGTGA. V gave up 4 bases and J gave up 0 bases, with 16 bases separating them. General study findings and limits: After transplant, high TCRbeta diversity at day 60 in some patients arose from surviving recipient T cells and thymic progenitors. Newly produced T cells mostly provided counts and TCRbeta diversity after one year, as hyperexpanded clones declined. The origin of alpha-beta T cells about two months after transplant was reportedly several hundred expanded graft clones.

This clonotype has more than one count but fewer than ten. Its target is unknown. The receptor's source is a male patient between 5 and 17 years old who had a stem cell transplant for acute lymphoblastic leukemia, so the T cells may come from the graft donor. The gene calls are TRBV7-3 and TRBJ2-6; D possibly matches TRBD1 or TRBD2 (6 bases each). This specimen was PBMCs, mostly from graft donor cells, taken 360 days after TCRalphabeta/CD19-depleted stem cell transplant. The CDR3 sequence is CASSSAGEVFSGANVLTF. The DNA of the CDR3 is TGTGCCAGCAGCTCAGCAGGGGAGGTCTTCTCTGGGGCCAACGTCCTGACTTTC.